The present entry profiles one T cell receptor (beta chain) with its context. The clone's antigen remains unknown. It has no much larger one-base neighbor in the sample; base qualities were not kept. The CDR3 measures 17 amino acids from cysteine to phenylalanine. Left in the record is the CDR3 DNA by itself, 51 bases read in frame from the first base. The V end gives up 4 bases and the J end 3 bases, leaving 6 bases in the junction not matched to a gene. CDR1 is given as MNHNS and CDR2 as SASEGT, both from the germline V gene. This sample stems from a study of technical replicates of blood from several donors (dated by TCRdb to 2016 to 2017). The library came from the immunoSEQ multiplex PCR assay. This is the immuneACCESS table as TCRdb keeps it, with only in-frame sequences that have V and J called. A part of the clones is gone; compared with another copy, unresolved V genes explain less than half, and the rest is unexplained. This sample is represented by approximately 81,000 clones; under 97% of them were singletons. 0.3% to 0.4% of the sample is held by the ten biggest clonotypes.

This clonotype originated in a human donor in good health. Sequenced: T cells isolated from PBMCs. The chain was built from TRBV6-1 and TRBJ2-3; 14 junctional bases match TRBD2. The sequence in DNA is TGTGCCAGCAGTGCAGCGGGACTAGCGGGAGTTACAGATACGCAGTATTTT. Translated, this gives CASSAAGLAGVTDTQYF.